The 21 T cell receptor beta chains below were found in one sample sequenced in a study of OX40 agonist ivuxolimab in advanced cancers. This table comes from immunoSEQ multiplex PCR, and its TCRdb copy is limited to in-frame clones, with some not included. The sample records under 85,000 clones, over 85% being singletons. The material was CD4+ or CD8+ T cells sorted from blood, obtained in a trial of the OX40 agonist ivuxolimab. The receptors originated from an adult with an advanced solid tumor such as melanoma, head and neck, liver or kidney cancer.

This clone was seen a single time. The rearrangement links TRBV5-8 to TRBJ2-7, with TRBD1 identical over 10 bases. CDR1 SGHTS and CDR2 YDEGEE come from the germline V gene. The CDR3 length is 15 residues. Germline trimming cut 0 bases from V and 3 bases from J; bases unmatched to any gene: 3. DNA of the CDR3: TGTGCCAGCAGCTTGGAAGGGACAGGGGTCTACGAGCAGTACTTC. It codes for CASSLEGTGVYEQYF.

The chain recombines TRBV4-3 with TRBJ1-2; D gene unclear. Between the trimmed V and J ends, which lost 2 bases and 6 bases, there was a span of 19 bases. The CDR3 runs 16 residues. Germline V gene data show CDR1 as LGHNA and CDR2 as YSLEER. CDR3 nucleotide sequence: TGCGCCAGCAGCCAACCGGTCGAGTGGGGAGGCCATGGCTACACCTTC. It is translated as CASSQPVEWGGHGYTF.

The rearrangement uses TRBV14 and TRBJ2-3; 11 bases are a match to TRBD2. Germline assignment: CDR1 SGHDN and CDR2 FVKESK. CDR3 length equals 18 residues. Trimming took 1 base from V and 2 from J; bases not matched to a gene: 8. The CDR3: CASSQVGSGGGYTDTQYF. CDR3 DNA sequence: TGTGCCAGCAGCCAAGTCGGTAGCGGGGGGGGATACACAGATACGCAGTATTTT.

The rearrangement uses TRBV30 and TRBJ2-3, with 8 positions matching TRBD1. Germline V lookup: CDR1 GTSNPN, CDR2 SVGIG (reference sequence). This CDR3 is 15 amino acids long. V trimming: 3 bases; J trimming: 3 bases; junction bases outside the gene matches: 8. The CDR3 DNA reads as TGTGCCTGGAGCCCTAGGGGGACAGGAACAGATACGCAGTATTTT. Its translation: CAWSPRGTGTDTQYF.

The chain uses TRBV7-8 and TRBJ2-7; D might be TRBD1 (6 bases). Looked up from germline, CDR1 is SGHVS and CDR2 is FQNEAQ. This CDR3 is built from 15 residues. V shed 5 bases and J shed 2 bases, with 16 bases lying between them. In DNA, the CDR3 is TGTGCCAGCAGCAGCCCGGACAGTTTTGCCTACGAGCAGTACTTC. The encoded protein is CASSSPDSFAYEQYF.

The rearrangement uses TRBV9 and TRBJ2-3, with D hard to call. Trimming cost V 2 bases and J 0 bases, with 10 bases left between them. Germline V gene lookup returns CDR1 SGDLS and CDR2 YYNGEE. The CDR3 contains 15 residues. For the CDR3, the DNA is TGTGCCAGCAGCGTGGAAGCGACTAGCACAGATACGCAGTATTTT. This encodes CASSVEATSTDTQYF.

The V and J genes are TRBV4-3 and TRBJ2-7, with TRBD1 matching over 10 bases. V lost 3 bases to trimming and J lost 5 bases; unmatched junction nucleotides: 10. The CDR3 is 16 amino acids. CDR1 is LGHNA and CDR2 is YSLEER in the germline V gene. This chain's CDR3 is CASSHEAGTGVDEQYF. CDR3 sequence (DNA): TGCGCCAGCAGCCACGAGGCCGGGACAGGGGTTGACGAGCAGTACTTC.

This chain joins TRBV7-2 and TRBJ1-5; tentatively, D is TRBD1 (6 bases). Germline CDR1 is SGHTA and CDR2 is FQGNSA. V shed 4 bases and J shed 0 bases, with 10 bases lying between them. The CDR3 has 15 amino acids. CDR3 in DNA: TGTGCCAGCAGCTCACAGGGATATAGCAATCAGCCCCAGCATTTT. This gives the protein CASSSQGYSNQPQHF.

V and J are TRBV7-8 and TRBJ2-5; 7 bases agree with TRBD1. The CDR3 runs 15 residues. V lost 7 bases, J lost 7 bases, and 15 bases stayed unmatched. Looked up from germline, CDR1 is SGHVS and CDR2 is FQNEAQ. CDR3 coding DNA: TGTGCCAGCACCCTAAGGGGGCTGATCGGAGGGACCCAGTACTTC. It codes for CASTLRGLIGGTQYF.

This sequence joins TRBV13 and TRBJ2-1; D remains ambiguous. Germline V gives CDR1 PRHDT, CDR2 FYEKMQ (reference sequence). The V end was cut by 5 bases, the J end by 7 bases, with 18 bases between. The CDR3 totals 15 residues. For the CDR3, the DNA is TGTGCCAGCAGCCCGGCCCCAGCGCCTAAAAATGAGCAGTTCTTC. It translates to CASSPAPAPKNEQFF.

The V gene is TRBV7-9, the J gene TRBJ2-7, with D perhaps matching TRBD2 (5 bases). Trimming shortened V by 7 bases and J by 2 bases, and 15 bases separated the two germline ends. The CDR3 is 14 residues long. Looked up from germline, CDR1 is SEHNR and CDR2 is FQNEAQ (reference sequence). The CDR3 DNA is TGTGCCAGCACCCCCCCGGGGAGCCCCTACGAGCAGTACTTC. It encodes CASTPPGSPYEQYF. The full variable domain, completed using reference TRBV7-9 and TRBJ2-7, is DTGVSQNPRHKITKRGQNVTFRCDPISEHNRLYWYRQTLGQGPEFLTYFQNEAQLEKSRLLSDRFSAERPKGSFSTLEIQRTEQGDSAMYLCASTPPGSPYEQYFGPGTRLTVT.

The chain joins TRBV4-2 to TRBJ2-3; 15 nucleotides align to TRBD2. Germline V gives CDR1 LGHNA, CDR2 YNFKEQ. J gave up 5 bases and V 1 base, and 1 base lay outside the gene matches. The CDR3 extends over 16 amino acids. The CDR3 here is CASSQVGLAGGDTQYF. For the CDR3, the DNA is TGTGCCAGCAGCCAAGTGGGACTAGCGGGAGGAGATACGCAGTATTTT.

The chain joins TRBV9 to TRBJ2-1; TRBD1 aligns across 9 bases. Germline V gene sequence: CDR1 SGDLS, CDR2 YYNGEE. CDR3 length: 16 residues. After removal of 4 bases from V and 0 bases from J, the junction contained 5 bases not matched to a gene. CDR3 sequence: CASSPTGGLSYNEQFF. CDR3 sequence (DNA): TGTGCCAGCAGCCCTACAGGGGGCCTCTCCTACAATGAGCAGTTCTTC.

This chain joins TRBV7-6 and TRBJ1-2; TRBD1 aligns across 7 bases. The CDR3 contains 13 residues. The J segment lost 3 bases and the V segment lost 3 bases, leaving 1 base of the junction unmatched. The germline gives CDR1 SGHVS, CDR2 FNYEAQ. The CDR3 bases are TGTGCCAGCAGCTTCGGGACAGACTATGGCTACACCTTC. Protein: CASSFGTDYGYTF.

The gene calls are TRBV9 and TRBJ2-7; 10 bases map to TRBD2. This CDR3 comprises 15 residues. Trimming took 3 bases from V and 2 from J; bases not matched to a gene: 5. The germline CDR1 and CDR2 sequences are SGDLS and YYNGEE. The CDR3 spells CASSESGTSAYEQYF. The CDR3 bases are TGTGCCAGCAGCGAGTCCGGGACTAGCGCCTACGAGCAGTACTTC.

The V and J genes are TRBV16 and TRBJ1-1; the D gene is possibly TRBD1 (5 bases). The CDR3 is made up of 15 amino acids. The germline V and J ends were trimmed by 1 base and 3 bases, with 12 bases remaining between them. Germline CDR1 is KGHSY and CDR2 is FQNENV. Written as DNA, the CDR3 is TGTGCCAGCAGCCAATTTCGCGGGGGAGACACTGAAGCTTTCTTT. Translated, it gives CASSQFRGGDTEAFF.

The gene calls are TRBV21-1 and TRBJ2-1; TRBD1, as called in the table, went unchecked against the DNA. TRBV21-1 is tagged as a pseudogene. The CDR3 covers 16 residues. In nucleotides, the CDR3 is TGTGCCAGCAGCAAAGGTGGGGCAGGGGGTAGTTGTGAGCAGTTCTTC. It yields the protein CASSKGGAGGSCEQFF.

V gene TRBV14 combines with J gene TRBJ1-1, with D tentatively TRBD1 (5 bases). With 0 bases removed from V and 3 bases from J, the gap between germline ends came to 14 bases. The CDR3 totals 16 residues. Per germline, CDR1 SGHDN and CDR2 FVKESK. The CDR3 DNA reads TGTGCCAGCAGCCAAGATTCGGGGGTGGGACACACTGAAGCTTTCTTT. Amino acids: CASSQDSGVGHTEAFF. Full variable domain (outside the CDR3, taken from reference TRBV14 and TRBJ1-1): EAGVTQFPSHSVIEKGQTVTLRCDPISGHDNLYWYRRVMGKEIKFLLHFVKESKQDESGMPNNRFLAERTGGTYSTLKVQPAELEDSGVYFCASSQDSGVGHTEAFFGQGTRLTVV.

This chain connects TRBV9 to TRBJ2-1, with 16 bases matching TRBD2. J gave up 12 bases and V 3 bases, and 9 bases lay outside the gene matches. The CDR3 is 16 amino acids. Germline V CDR1 and CDR2: SGDLS, YYNGEE. CDR3 sequence: CASSASGTSGRAGQFF. CDR3 nucleotides: TGTGCCAGCAGCGCGTCCGGGACTAGCGGGAGGGCCGGGCAGTTCTTC.

The chain uses TRBV4-2 and TRBJ2-7; D unclear. The length of the CDR3 is 14 residues. CDR1 is LGHNA and CDR2 is YNFKEQ in the germline V gene. V shed 2 bases and J shed 6 bases, with 14 bases lying between them. This CDR3 reads CASSQSRDPAEQYF. The CDR3 region has the DNA TGTGCCAGCAGCCAAAGTCGCGACCCCGCCGAGCAGTACTTC.

This sequence joins TRBV4-2 and TRBJ2-3; D is possibly TRBD1 (5 bases). CDR3 length equals 18 residues. Germline CDR1 is LGHNA and CDR2 is YNFKEQ. V was pared by 1 base and J by 5 bases, with 22 bases between. The CDR3 region has the DNA TGTGCCAGCAGCCAAGTCGAGGTGTCAGGGAATTGGTTAGATACGCAGTATTTT. Amino acid sequence: CASSQVEVSGNWLDTQYF.